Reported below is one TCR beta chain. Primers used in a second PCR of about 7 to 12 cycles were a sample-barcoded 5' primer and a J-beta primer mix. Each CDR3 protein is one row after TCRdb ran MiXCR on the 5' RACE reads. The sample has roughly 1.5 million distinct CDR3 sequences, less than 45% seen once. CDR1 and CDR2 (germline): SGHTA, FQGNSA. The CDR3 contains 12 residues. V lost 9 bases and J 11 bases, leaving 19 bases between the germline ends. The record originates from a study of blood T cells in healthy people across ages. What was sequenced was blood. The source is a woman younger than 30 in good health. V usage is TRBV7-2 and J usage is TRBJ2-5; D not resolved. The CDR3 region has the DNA TGTGCCAGTGGACGGCCCTACAATGAGCAGTACTTC. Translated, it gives CASGRPYNEQYF.